These 32 T cell receptor beta chains were sequenced from one sample in a study of blood T cell repertoires in COVID-19. Method: immunoSEQ multiplex PCR; TCRdb's copy keeps in-frame clones and lacks some. The table records 140,000 to 150,000 clones, more than 75% of them present only once. Sequencing used peripheral blood. Receptor source: a man in his sixties with acute or convalescent COVID-19.

This chain connects TRBV14 to TRBJ1-2; 8 nucleotides agree with TRBD1. Unmatched junction bases numbered 3, after V lost 4 bases and J lost 2 bases. This CDR3 has 14 amino acids. Germline values: CDR1 SGHDN, CDR2 FVKESK. CDR3 sequence: CASSPRQGNYGYTF. CDR3 DNA: TGTGCCAGCAGCCCCCGACAGGGGAACTATGGCTACACCTTC.

The V call is TRBV5-1, the J call TRBJ1-4, with D perhaps matching TRBD1 (6 bases). The V end was cut by 0 bases, the J end by 7 bases, with 16 bases between. The CDR3 has 16 residues. CDR1 SGHRS and CDR2 YFSETQ come from the germline V gene. CDR3 sequence reads: CASSLVVGEGGEKLFF. The CDR3 nucleotides are TGCGCCAGCAGCTTGGTGGTCGGGGAAGGGGGTGAAAAACTGTTTTTT.

This rearrangement joins TRBV5-1 to TRBJ2-1; the match to TRBD2 covers 13 bases. This CDR3 contains 17 residues. The germline CDR1 and CDR2 sequences are SGHRS and YFSETQ. Trimming cost V 3 bases and J 4 bases; bases outside gene matches: 7. The chain's CDR3 is CASSYGLAGALYNEQFF. The CDR3, as DNA: TGCGCCAGCAGCTATGGACTAGCGGGAGCCTTATACAATGAGCAGTTCTTC.

The V and J genes are TRBV5-4 and TRBJ1-2; D possibly corresponds to TRBD1 (5 bases). In germline, CDR1 is SGHNT, CDR2 YYREEE (reference sequence). The CDR3 sequence is 14 residues long. V lost 2 bases and J 8 bases, leaving 16 bases between the germline ends. CDR3 nucleotide sequence: TGTGCCAGCAGCTTAGGGCAGGGTAGTGAGGGCTACACCTTC. It translates to CASSLGQGSEGYTF.

This chain connects TRBV6-5 to TRBJ2-7; D remains unclear. The V and J ends lost 0 bases and 5 bases respectively, with 5 bases between them. The CDR3 spans 12 residues. The germline V gene has CDR1 MNHEY and CDR2 SVGAGI. The CDR3, as DNA: TGTGCCAGCAGTTACTCTAACAACGAGCAGTACTTC. Amino acids: CASSYSNNEQYF.

The CDR3 sequence: CASSPGTLGHEQYF. In DNA form, the CDR3 reads TGCGCCAGCAGCCCCGGGACACTAGGTCACGAGCAGTACTTC. The V and J genes are TRBV5-1 and TRBJ2-7, with D possibly being TRBD1 (6 bases). V lost 4 bases and J 5 bases, leaving 16 bases between the germline ends. The germline V gene has CDR1 SGHRS and CDR2 YFSETQ. CDR3 length: 14 amino acids.

The V and J genes are TRBV15 and TRBJ2-1, with D uncertain. V lost 7 bases, J lost 5 bases, and 9 bases lay in between. CDR1 and CDR2 from the germline V gene are LNHNV and YYDKDF (reference sequence). CDR3 size: 12 residues. The CDR3 spells CATTYLNNEQFF. The DNA of the CDR3 is TGTGCCACCACCTATCTAAACAATGAGCAGTTCTTC.

Worth noting for this clone: This clone may be a read error of a much larger clone one base away. V is TRBV2 and J is TRBJ2-7, with TRBD1 identical over 8 bases. The CDR3 has 11 residues. Germline CDR1 SNHLY, CDR2 FYNNEI. V lost 8 bases, J lost 3 bases, and 0 bases stayed unmatched. CDR3 nucleotides: TGTGCCAGCGGACAGGGCTACGAGCAGTACTTC. Translated, it gives CASGQGYEQYF.

Notes on this clone: The junction does not match germline at one end; this may be a read error. This sequence joins TRBV27 and TRBJ2-7, with a weak D call TRBD1 (6 bases). Germline-derived CDR1 and CDR2 are MNHEY and SMNVEV (reference sequence). The CDR3 covers 14 residues. The CDR3 region has the DNA TGTGCCAGCGGTTTAAATGGCAGGGGTCTCGAGCAGTACTTC. This sequence encodes CASGLNGRGLEQYF.

The rearrangement links TRBV12-3 or TRBV12-4 to TRBJ2-1; the D is unclear. The V and J ends lost 6 bases and 4 bases respectively, with 4 bases between them. The CDR3 consists of 11 residues. CDR3 amino acids: CASSLYNEQFF. In DNA form, the CDR3 reads TGTGCCAGCAGCCTTTACAATGAGCAGTTCTTC.

The J gene is TRBJ1-5, the V gene TRBV2; TRBD1 matches 12 bases. V was pared by 6 bases and J by 0 bases, with 6 bases of the junction left unmatched. The CDR3 is made up of 17 amino acids. Looked up from germline, CDR1 is SNHLY and CDR2 is FYNNEI. The CDR3 DNA reads as TGTGCCAGCAGCAAGGGACAGGGGGCGGGTAGCAATCAGCCCCAGCATTTT. Amino acid sequence: CASSKGQGAGSNQPQHF.

The chain links TRBV18 to TRBJ2-3; tentative D call: TRBD2 (6 bases). The CDR3 is 15 amino acids. Germline V gives CDR1 KGHSH, CDR2 LQKENI. Deletions cut 6 bases from V and 2 bases from J, with 15 bases between. The CDR3 DNA follows: TGTGCCAGCTCGCCGGACTACCTTAACACAGATACGCAGTATTTT. Protein: CASSPDYLNTDTQYF. The variable domain in full, with the rest retrieved from reference TRBV18 and TRBJ2-3, is NAGVMQNPRHLVRRRGQEARLRCSPMKGHSHVYWYRQLPEEGLKFMVYLQKENIIDESGMPKERFSAEFPKEGPSILRIQQVVRGDSAAYFCASSPDYLNTDTQYFGPGTRLTVL.

The CDR3 DNA follows: TGTGCCAGTAGCCAAGACGAACTAGCGGCCGGCAATGAGCAGTTCTTC. It specifies CASSQDELAAGNEQFF. The rearrangement joins TRBV19 to TRBJ2-1, with 8 bases identical to TRBD2. Germline lookup yields CDR1 LNHDA and CDR2 SQIVND (reference sequence). This CDR3 is 16 amino acids long. Germline trimming cut 6 bases from V and 6 bases from J; bases unmatched to any gene: 13.

This chain joins TRBV6-1 and TRBJ1-6; D not resolved. The CDR3 totals 14 residues. Between the trimmed V and J ends, which lost 1 base and 6 bases, there was a span of 7 bases. Germline CDR1 is MNHNS and CDR2 is SASEGT. The CDR3 DNA reads TGTGCCAGCAGTGAAGACACAGTTAATTCACCCCTCCACTTT. Amino acids: CASSEDTVNSPLHF.

This clone was seen a few times. The chain couples TRBV29-1 to TRBJ1-4; no reliable D call. Germline V gene lookup returns CDR1 SQVTM and CDR2 ANQGSEA. The CDR3 loop spans 12 amino acids. Deletions cut 7 bases from V and 4 bases from J, with 10 bases between. DNA for the CDR3: TGCAGCGCCCGAGGGAGTAATGAAAAACTGTTTTTT. This gives the protein CSARGSNEKLFF.

This clone showed up just once. V gene TRBV7-2 combines with J gene TRBJ2-7; maybe TRBD1 (5 bases). From germline, CDR1 is SGHTA and CDR2 FQGNSA. Trimming took 1 base from V and 5 from J, leaving 15 bases between them. CDR3 length: 15 residues. CDR3 amino acids: CASSLENRGFDEQYF. The CDR3 DNA sequence: TGTGCCAGCAGCTTAGAGAATAGGGGATTCGACGAGCAGTACTTC.

V is TRBV29-1 and J is TRBJ2-1, with 11 bases fitting TRBD1. This CDR3 region has 15 residues. The ends lost 4 bases at V and 8 bases at J; junction bases unmatched: 10. Looked up from germline, CDR1 is SQVTM and CDR2 is ANQGSEA. CDR3 sequence reads: CSVGRWTGGNDEQFF. The DNA for the CDR3 is TGCAGCGTTGGCCGATGGACAGGGGGCAACGATGAGCAGTTCTTC.

The CDR3 protein is CASAGATQYQETQYF. The DNA for the CDR3 is TGTGCCAGCGCGGGGGCCACGCAGTACCAAGAGACCCAGTACTTC. The rearrangement uses TRBV9 and TRBJ2-5, with D maybe TRBD2 (7 bases). This CDR3 region has 15 residues. Deletions cut 7 bases from V and 0 bases from J, with 16 bases between. The germline CDR1 and CDR2 sequences are SGDLS and YYNGEE.

This chain joins TRBV4-1 and TRBJ2-2; the D gene is possibly TRBD1 (5 bases). This CDR3 comprises 17 residues. V was pared by 4 bases and J by 5 bases, with 20 bases between. The germline gives CDR1 MGHRA, CDR2 YSYEKL. CDR3 region: CASSRLDMGLRTGELFF. The CDR3 DNA is TGCGCCAGCAGCCGCCTGGACATGGGGCTCCGTACCGGGGAGCTGTTTTTT.

This chain connects TRBV19 to TRBJ1-2; D perhaps matches TRBD1 (6 bases). This CDR3 is 16 amino acids long. Trimming stripped 2 bases from V and 7 bases from J, with 20 bases between. CDR1 LNHDA and CDR2 SQIVND come from the germline V gene (reference sequence). The CDR3 reads CASSIWGTTPRGGYTF. For the CDR3, the DNA is TGTGCCAGTAGTATATGGGGGACAACCCCCAGAGGTGGCTACACCTTC.

The chain couples TRBV2 to TRBJ2-4, with TRBD2 matching over 13 bases. The CDR3 totals 16 residues. The V and J ends lost 4 bases and 6 bases, in that order; junction bases with no gene match: 6. Germline values: CDR1 SNHLY, CDR2 FYNNEI. The chain's CDR3 is CASSGTSGSPGNIQYF. The DNA for the CDR3 is TGTGCCAGCAGTGGGACTAGCGGGAGTCCCGGAAACATTCAGTACTTC.

The gene calls are TRBV19 and TRBJ2-5; 10 positions agree with TRBD2. The CDR3 runs 16 residues. The V segment lost 1 base and the J segment 2 bases; nucleotides outside the gene matches: 4. Germline-derived CDR1 and CDR2 are LNHDA and SQIVND (reference sequence). The CDR3 protein is CASSIGGLANQETQYF. Here the CDR3 DNA reads TGTGCCAGTAGTATAGGGGGACTAGCGAATCAAGAGACCCAGTACTTC.

The gene calls are TRBV10-3 and TRBJ1-1; the D is unclear. The CDR3 is made up of 13 amino acids. V was pared by 8 bases and J by 1 base, with 11 bases between. Germline-derived CDR1 and CDR2 are ENHRY and SYGVKD. The CDR3 region has the DNA TGTGCCATCGGGGAGATAAAGAACACTGAAGCTTTCTTT. It is translated as CAIGEIKNTEAFF.

This clone showed up just once. The chain couples TRBV5-6 to TRBJ2-3, with D unresolved. Trimming removed 0 bases from V and 2 bases from J, with 4 bases in between. The CDR3 covers 13 residues. From germline, CDR1 is SGHDT and CDR2 YYEEEE. The CDR3 protein is CASSLGATDTQYF. CDR3 in DNA: TGTGCCAGCAGCTTGGGCGCCACAGATACGCAGTATTTT.

This clone was found a few times. The V call is TRBV3-1 (or the pseudogene TRBV3-2), the J call TRBJ1-1; D might be TRBD1 (6 bases). This CDR3 region has 14 residues. CDR1 and CDR2 from the germline V gene are LGHDT and YNNKEL (reference sequence). Trimming removed 0 bases from V and 4 bases from J, with 9 bases in between. The CDR3 DNA reads as TGTGCCAGCAGCCAAGAGGGAGGGGGCACTGAAGCTTTCTTT. Translation: CASSQEGGGTEAFF.

The V and J genes are TRBV28 and TRBJ2-6; TRBD1 is a possible D gene (6 bases). CDR1 and CDR2 from the germline V gene are MDHEN and SYDVKM. The germline V and J ends were trimmed by 8 bases and 2 bases, with 19 bases remaining between them. The CDR3 has 17 amino acids. The CDR3 nucleotides read TGTGCCAGCGGGGAACAGGGCAAGGGCCCTGGGGCCAACGTCCTGACTTTC. Amino acid sequence: CASGEQGKGPGANVLTF.

This rearrangement joins TRBV12-5 to TRBJ2-3; 7 bases align to TRBD2. Germline V gene sequence: CDR1 LGHNT, CDR2 FRNRAP. The CDR3 has 14 residues. J gave up 3 bases and V 3 bases, and 3 bases lay outside the gene matches. For the CDR3, the DNA is TGTGCTAGTGGTTTAGAGGGACTAACAGATACGCAGTATTTT. Translating gives CASGLEGLTDTQYF.

CDR3 DNA sequence: TGTGCCAGCTCCCAAGCTGACGAGCAGTACTTC. Its protein product is CASSQADEQYF. This chain uses TRBV18 with TRBJ2-7, with unresolved D. From germline, CDR1 is KGHSH and CDR2 LQKENI. V lost 6 bases and J 5 bases, leaving 8 bases between the germline ends. The CDR3 spans 11 residues.

This clone was counted between two and nine times. The chain links TRBV6-1 to TRBJ1-2; D gene uncertain. The CDR3 length is 19 residues. CDR1 MNHNS and CDR2 SASEGT come from the germline V gene. V lost 3 bases and J 0 bases, leaving 23 bases between the germline ends. CDR3 bases: TGTGCCAGCAGTGACTACTCCAGCGGGTCTGAATCTTCTAACTATGGCTACACCTTC. Translating it yields CASSDYSSGSESSNYGYTF.

This chain joins TRBV6-1 and TRBJ1-4, with D possibly being TRBD1 (5 bases). CDR1 is MNHNS, CDR2 SASEGT, per germline. The V gene lost 2 bases and the J gene lost 3 bases, with 13 bases spanning the gap. CDR3 length: 16 residues. CDR3 sequence: CASSEFGGRANEKLFF. CDR3 bases: TGTGCCAGCAGTGAATTCGGGGGACGGGCTAATGAAAAACTGTTTTTT.

The gene calls are TRBV6-5 and TRBJ2-7; 10 nucleotides match TRBD2. The CDR3 sequence is 15 residues long. Looked up from germline, CDR1 is MNHEY and CDR2 is SVGAGI. Germline trimming cut 6 bases from V and 3 bases from J; bases unmatched to any gene: 8. The chain's CDR3 is CASREASGRVYEQYF. The CDR3 DNA is TGTGCCAGCAGGGAGGCTAGCGGGAGAGTCTACGAGCAGTACTTC.

This clone was counted once. The gene calls are TRBV19 and TRBJ2-3, with D tentatively TRBD2 (6 bases). V was clipped by 7 bases and J by 3 bases, with 17 bases between them. The length of the CDR3 is 15 residues. Germline loops: CDR1 LNHDA, CDR2 SQIVND (reference sequence). CDR3 amino acids: CASTPIWGETDTQYF. CDR3 sequence (DNA): TGTGCCAGTACCCCTATATGGGGGGAAACAGATACGCAGTATTTT. The variable domain in full, with the rest retrieved from reference TRBV19 and TRBJ2-3, is DGGITQSPKYLFRKEGQNVTLSCEQNLNHDAMYWYRQDPGQGLRLIYYSQIVNDFQKGDIAEGYSVSREKKESFPLTVTSAQKNPTAFYLCASTPIWGETDTQYFGPGTRLTVL.